Presented here are 26 T cell receptor beta chains from one specimen sequenced in a study of cytomegalovirus exposure and HLA in healthy donors. The PCR was carried out with 60 Vbeta primers and 13 Jbeta primers. TCRdb keeps only in-frame clones here, not all; method: immunoSEQ multiplex PCR. The sample comprises under 150,000 clones, 75% to 85% of which are singletons, and more than 7% rests with the top ten. The sample was PBMCs. Receptors originate from a woman between 45 and 65 years old in good health and CMV-seropositive.

The chain couples TRBV19 to TRBJ1-3; D uncertain. V was clipped by 6 bases and J by 0 bases, with 9 bases between them. CDR3 length equals 14 residues. Germline CDR1 LNHDA, CDR2 SQIVND (reference sequence). CDR3 nucleotide sequence: TGTGCCAGTAGGGACGGGAGCTCTGGAAACACCATATATTTT. Its translation: CASRDGSSGNTIYF.

The genes are TRBV25-1 and TRBJ2-5, with TRBD2 identical over 8 bases. Matching the DNA end better, TRBJ2-7 makes the J call doubtful. The CDR3 has 16 amino acids. The germline gives CDR1 MGHDK, CDR2 SYGVNS. CDR3 sequence: CASSPEKAGDIYEQYF. The CDR3 DNA reads as TGTGCCAGCAGCCCCGAGAAAGCGGGAGACATCTACGAGCAGTACTTC.

Only a few counts were recorded for this clone. This chain joins TRBV29-1 and TRBJ1-1; 10 bases map to TRBD1. The CDR3 runs 12 residues. The V gene's germline CDR1 is SQVTM and CDR2 ANQGSEA. Germline trimming cut 3 bases from V and 7 bases from J; bases unmatched to any gene: 2. CDR3 region: CSVDGTGDEAFF. The CDR3 DNA reads as TGCAGCGTTGATGGGACAGGGGATGAAGCTTTCTTT.

The V and J genes are TRBV9 and TRBJ2-3, with D perhaps matching TRBD2 (6 bases). V was cut by 0 bases and J by 1 base, with 9 bases left in between. There are 15 residues in the CDR3. Germline CDR1 reads SGDLS; CDR2 reads YYNGEE. The chain's CDR3 is CASSVDWGGTDTQYF. CDR3 in DNA: TGTGCCAGCAGCGTAGATTGGGGGGGCACAGATACGCAGTATTTT.

The genes are TRBV11-2 and TRBJ1-1, with a tentative D call TRBD1 (5 bases). CDR3 length: 13 amino acids. Germline assignment: CDR1 SGHAT and CDR2 FQNNGV. V lost 5 bases and J 0 bases, leaving 7 bases between the germline ends. CDR3 sequence: CASSGQLNTEAFF. The CDR3, as DNA: TGTGCCAGCAGCGGACAACTGAACACTGAAGCTTTCTTT.

This clone was counted a few times. This chain links TRBV4-2 with TRBJ2-7, with 9 bases matching TRBD1. V lost 3 bases and J lost 3; bases outside the gene matches: 6. CDR1 LGHNA and CDR2 YNFKEQ come from the germline V gene. The CDR3 extends over 15 amino acids. This CDR3 is CASSHEQGAVYEQYF. The CDR3 DNA reads TGTGCCAGCAGCCATGAACAGGGGGCCGTCTACGAGCAGTACTTC.

The chain joins TRBV9 to TRBJ1-1; tentatively, D is TRBD1 (6 bases). V was cut by 0 bases and J by 5 bases, with 14 bases left in between. The germline V gene encodes CDR1 SGDLS and CDR2 YYNGEE. This CDR3 is built from 15 residues. DNA of the CDR3: TGTGCCAGCAGCGTAGTGGGCAGGGGATGGACTGAAGCTTTCTTT. Residues: CASSVVGRGWTEAFF.

This sequence joins TRBV29-1 and TRBJ1-2; TRBD1 might be the D (6 bases). The CDR3 sequence is 11 residues long. Trimming removed 7 bases from V and 8 bases from J, with 14 bases in between. Germline CDR1 reads SQVTM; CDR2 reads ANQGSEA. The CDR3 DNA reads TGCAGCGATACAGGGCGAGACGGCTACACCTTC. This sequence encodes CSDTGRDGYTF.

This clone was counted between two and nine times. V gene TRBV6-1 combines with J gene TRBJ2-3; D remains ambiguous. Germline CDR1 is MNHNS and CDR2 is SASEGT. The CDR3 spans 11 residues. Trimming removed 4 bases from V and 6 bases from J, with 5 bases in between. CDR3: CASSGYDTQYF. Here the CDR3 DNA reads TGTGCCAGCAGTGGCTACGATACGCAGTATTTT.

The chain couples TRBV21-1 to TRBJ1-2; TRBD1, the table's D call, was not compared with the DNA. TRBV21-1 is noted as a pseudogene. CDR3 length equals 17 residues. The CDR3 DNA is TGTGCCAGCAGCAAAAGGGGACAGGGGGAACCCCTCTATGGCTACACCTTC. Translated: CASSKRGQGEPLYGYTF.

The chain has TRBV19 and TRBJ1-2, with 10 bases fitting TRBD1. The CDR3 has 15 residues. V shed 6 bases, J shed 2 bases, and the junction held 6 bases outside the gene matches. Germline lookup yields CDR1 LNHDA and CDR2 SQIVND (reference sequence). CDR3: CASSDGQGGNYGYTF. CDR3 nucleotide sequence: TGTGCCAGTAGCGATGGACAGGGGGGAAACTATGGCTACACCTTC. The complete variable domain, with remaining parts taken from reference TRBV19 and TRBJ1-2, reads DGGITQSPKYLFRKEGQNVTLSCEQNLNHDAMYWYRQDPGQGLRLIYYSQIVNDFQKGDIAEGYSVSREKKESFPLTVTSAQKNPTAFYLCASSDGQGGNYGYTFGSGTRLTVV.

The chain combines TRBV6-5 with TRBJ2-5, with D maybe TRBD1 (6 bases). The DNA matches TRBJ2-7 better at its end, which makes the J call doubtful. The germline V gene encodes CDR1 MNHEY and CDR2 SVGAGI. The CDR3 is 15 amino acids. The CDR3: CASRMDRYSSYEQYF. The CDR3 DNA is TGTGCCAGCAGGATGGACAGATATAGTTCCTACGAGCAGTACTTC.

The genes are TRBV7-9 and TRBJ2-5, with D tentatively TRBD1 (5 bases). V lost 3 bases, J lost 4 bases, and 9 bases lay in between. The CDR3 has 13 residues. Germline CDR1 and CDR2: SEHNR and FQNEAQ (reference sequence). The CDR3 DNA follows: TGTGCCAGCAGCTTTGCAGGGCGAGAGACCCAGTACTTC. Amino acids: CASSFAGRETQYF.

The chain joins TRBV9 to TRBJ2-3; 8 bases fit TRBD2. J was trimmed by 2 bases and V by 4 bases; bases with no gene match: 9. The CDR3 spans 16 residues. Germline values: CDR1 SGDLS, CDR2 YYNGEE. The CDR3 spells CASSYGTGGITDTQYF. For the CDR3, the DNA is TGTGCCAGCAGCTATGGAACGGGAGGGATCACAGATACGCAGTATTTT.

This clone has more than one count but fewer than ten. V usage is TRBV4-3 and J usage is TRBJ2-3; 7 bases agree with TRBD2. Germline trimming cut 2 bases from V and 3 bases from J; bases unmatched to any gene: 14. The CDR3 is 18 residues long. The V gene's germline CDR1 is LGHNA and CDR2 YSLEER. The CDR3 reads CASSQLDSGEGLTDTQYF. The CDR3 DNA reads TGCGCCAGCAGCCAACTTGATTCGGGGGAGGGCCTTACAGATACGCAGTATTTT.

This clone has just a few counts. The chain couples TRBV7-9 to TRBJ2-7; 7 bases agree with TRBD1. J gave up 5 bases and V 1 base, and 8 bases lay outside the gene matches. Germline V lookup: CDR1 SEHNR, CDR2 FQNEAQ (reference sequence). CDR3 length equals 15 residues. Here the CDR3 reads CASSLVRGPRHEQYF. CDR3 bases: TGTGCCAGCAGCTTAGTGAGGGGGCCCCGTCACGAGCAGTACTTC.

The chain employs TRBV5-4 and TRBJ1-2; maybe TRBD1 (5 bases). The CDR3 consists of 16 residues. The ends were cut back, 4 bases at V and 3 bases at J, with 19 bases in the middle. Germline V CDR1 and CDR2: SGHNT, YYREEE (reference sequence). The CDR3 DNA reads TGTGCCAGCAGCCCGGGCGGCGGGGGACCAGACTATGGCTACACCTTC. Its translation: CASSPGGGGPDYGYTF.

V and J are TRBV5-6 and TRBJ2-2, with D maybe TRBD2 (7 bases). This CDR3 is built from 17 residues. Trimming took off 3 bases at V and 4 bases at J, with 19 bases between the two ends. Germline values: CDR1 SGHDT, CDR2 YYEEEE. CDR3 amino acids: CASSSLGRGGVTGELFF. In DNA form, the CDR3 reads TGTGCCAGCAGCTCCCTCGGTAGGGGGGGCGTCACCGGGGAGCTGTTTTTT.

The chain is built from TRBV27 and TRBJ2-7; TRBD2 might be the D (7 bases). Trimming stripped 2 bases from V and 3 bases from J, with 20 bases between. The CDR3 spans 17 residues. CDR1 is MNHEY, CDR2 SMNVEV, per germline (reference sequence). The DNA of the CDR3 is TGTGCCAGCAGTTTACTTGGAGGCGCGGGGGCCAGCTACGAGCAGTACTTC. Its translation is CASSLLGGAGASYEQYF.

This rearrangement joins TRBV27 to TRBJ2-3; 10 bases are shared with TRBD1. V gave up 2 bases and J gave up 4 bases; unmatched junction bases: 0. Germline V gene lookup returns CDR1 MNHEY and CDR2 SMNVEV (reference sequence). The length of the CDR3 is 14 residues. The CDR3 sequence is CASSLGQGADTQYF. The CDR3 nucleotides read TGTGCCAGCAGTTTAGGACAGGGGGCAGATACGCAGTATTTT.

The V call is TRBV29-1, the J call TRBJ2-7; TRBD1 agrees at 9 bases. In germline, CDR1 is SQVTM, CDR2 ANQGSEA. V was pared by 6 bases and J by 3 bases, with 6 bases of the junction left unmatched. The CDR3 has 13 residues. The CDR3 is CSVVPGQGYEQYF. The DNA of the CDR3 is TGCAGCGTCGTTCCGGGACAGGGCTACGAGCAGTACTTC.

The V call is TRBV30, the J call TRBJ2-5; TRBD2 agrees at 8 bases. Germline V lookup: CDR1 GTSNPN, CDR2 SVGIG (reference sequence). The trim removed 3 bases at V and 4 bases at J, leaving 10 bases unmatched. CDR3 length: 15 amino acids. CDR3 nucleotide sequence: TGTGCCTGGAGCGGACTAGCCCTTATCGGAGAGACCCAGTACTTC. This encodes CAWSGLALIGETQYF.

The rearrangement links TRBV7-3 to TRBJ2-7, with a tentative D call TRBD2 (5 bases). Germline V gene data show CDR1 as SGHTA and CDR2 as FQGTGA. The CDR3 covers 14 residues. Trimming took off 3 bases at V and 2 bases at J, with 11 bases between the two ends. In DNA form, the CDR3 reads TGTGCCAGCAGCTTCCCCGGGGTTCCCTACGAGCAGTACTTC. Protein product: CASSFPGVPYEQYF.

J is TRBJ1-2 and V is TRBV6-5, with 9 bases that match TRBD1. With 6 bases clipped from V and 6 bases from J, the junction kept 8 bases outside the gene matches. CDR1 is MNHEY, CDR2 SVGAGI, per germline. This CDR3 spans 14 amino acids. The CDR3 nucleotides read TGTGCCAGCAGACCACCGGGACAGGGCCATGGCTACACCTTC. Encoded protein: CASRPPGQGHGYTF.

This chain joins TRBV4-1 and TRBJ1-5, with D possibly matching TRBD1 (5 bases). Germline V gives CDR1 MGHRA, CDR2 YSYEKL. The CDR3 totals 14 residues. V was clipped by 5 bases and J by 6 bases, with 14 bases between them. CDR3 amino acids: CASSSRRGGQPQHF. DNA of the CDR3: TGCGCCAGCAGCTCCCGAAGGGGAGGTCAGCCCCAGCATTTT.

The chain recombines TRBV4-1 with TRBJ2-5, with 9 bases that match TRBD2. The CDR3 is 16 amino acids. CDR1 is MGHRA, CDR2 YSYEKL, per germline. Losses at the gene ends were 2 bases for V and 4 bases for J; bases not matched to a gene: 8. The CDR3 sequence is CASSQSRAGGPETQYF. In DNA form, the CDR3 reads TGCGCCAGCAGCCAAAGTCGGGCGGGGGGGCCAGAGACCCAGTACTTC.